Listed here are 20 T cell receptor beta chains from one sample, sequenced in a study of blood T cell repertoires in COVID-19. The assay was immunoSEQ multiplex PCR, and TCRdb's table has in-frame clones only and misses some. The top ten clones hold more than 5.5% of a sample with approximately 240,000 clones, approximately 86% of them seen once. Sample: peripheral blood. The origin of the receptors is a human donor in a cohort sampled during active COVID-19.

This clone was recorded a few times. V usage is TRBV12-1 and J usage is TRBJ1-6. TRBV12-1 is shown as a pseudogene. This CDR3 region has 16 residues. The CDR3, as DNA: TGTGCCAGCAGCTTTGCTCGGGGTTTCTGCAATTCACCCCTCCACTTT. This codes for CASSFARGFCNSPLHF.

This clone turned up a few times. The genes are TRBV23-1 and TRBJ2-6, with D perhaps TRBD1 (6 bases). TRBV23-1 is an ORF, and what it does is uncertain. The V and J ends lost 9 bases and 4 bases respectively, with 13 bases between them. This CDR3 is built from 14 residues. The CDR3 region is CARVNREGANVLTF. In DNA form, the CDR3 reads TGCGCCAGGGTAAACAGGGAAGGGGCCAACGTCCTGACTTTC.

The V call is TRBV3-1 (or the pseudogene TRBV3-2), the J call TRBJ2-1; 9 bases match TRBD1. Germline CDR1 and CDR2: LGHDT and YNNKEL (reference sequence). The CDR3 totals 15 residues. V gave up 5 bases and J gave up 7 bases; unmatched junction bases: 9. The CDR3 DNA reads as TGTGCCAGCAGCTCTACAGGGGGCGCGTGGAATGAGCAGTTCTTC. The encoded protein is CASSSTGGAWNEQFF.

The chain carries TRBV18 and TRBJ2-7, with TRBD1 as a possible D gene (6 bases). In germline, CDR1 is KGHSH, CDR2 LQKENI. V was shortened by 1 base and J by 5 bases, with 15 bases between the two germline ends. The length of the CDR3 is 15 residues. This chain's CDR3 is CASSPLGAGNNEQYF. CDR3 DNA: TGTGCCAGCTCACCACTGGGGGCAGGTAATAACGAGCAGTACTTC.

The V and J genes are TRBV15 and TRBJ1-2; no clear D. Germline assignment: CDR1 LNHNV and CDR2 YYDKDF (reference sequence). V was clipped by 0 bases and J by 1 base, with 15 bases between them. The CDR3 is 17 residues long. DNA of the CDR3: TGTGCCACCAGCAGAGAGAGGGCGGCCGGAAATAACTATGGCTACACCTTC. Protein product: CATSRERAAGNNYGYTF.

The chain's CDR3 is CASSQEGQATGELFF. CDR3 sequence (DNA): TGTGCCAGCAGCCAAGAGGGGCAGGCTACCGGGGAGCTGTTTTTT. J is TRBJ2-2 and V is TRBV3-1 (or the pseudogene TRBV3-2); D may be TRBD1 (5 bases). Germline values: CDR1 LGHDT, CDR2 YNNKEL (reference sequence). CDR3 length equals 15 residues. Trimming left V 0 bases short and J 5 bases short, with 10 bases between.

The chain joins TRBV9 to TRBJ2-3, with 12 bases identical to TRBD2. In germline, CDR1 is SGDLS, CDR2 YYNGEE. The J segment lost 3 bases and the V segment lost 4 bases, leaving 6 bases of the junction unmatched. The CDR3 is 16 residues long. The CDR3 sequence: CASSKRLAGETDTQYF. As DNA, the CDR3 is TGTGCCAGCAGCAAAAGACTAGCGGGAGAAACAGATACGCAGTATTTT.

The V call is TRBV11-2, the J call TRBJ2-2; 11 nucleotides line up with TRBD1. CDR3 length: 17 residues. Germline loops: CDR1 SGHAT, CDR2 FQNNGV. Losses at the gene ends were 4 bases for V and 5 bases for J; bases not matched to a gene: 9. CDR3 region: CASSSSPDRGLTGELFF. The CDR3 DNA is TGTGCCAGCAGCTCGTCCCCGGACAGGGGGCTTACCGGGGAGCTGTTTTTT.

This clone occurred once. The chain uses TRBV28 and TRBJ1-1, with TRBD1 as a possible D gene (6 bases). The CDR3 totals 15 residues. Germline V gene lookup returns CDR1 MDHEN and CDR2 SYDVKM. Trimming cost V 5 bases and J 0 bases, with 13 bases left between them. CDR3: CASSITGSMNTEAFF. DNA for the CDR3: TGTGCCAGCAGTATCACAGGGTCCATGAACACTGAAGCTTTCTTT.

The chain uses TRBV30 and TRBJ2-5; 12 nucleotides match TRBD2. Germline CDR1 GTSNPN, CDR2 SVGIG (reference sequence). J gave up 4 bases and V 0 bases, and 6 bases lay outside the gene matches. The CDR3 runs 16 residues. Here the CDR3 reads CAWSVTSGGFRETQYF. CDR3 bases: TGTGCCTGGAGTGTTACTAGCGGGGGGTTCCGAGAGACCCAGTACTTC. Full variable domain (rest looked up from reference TRBV30 and TRBJ2-5): SQTIHQWPATLVQPVGSPLSLECTVEGTSNPNLYWYRQAAGRGLQLLFYSVGIGQISSEVPQNLSASRPQDRQFILSSKKLLLSDSGFYLCAWSVTSGGFRETQYFGPGTRLLVL.

The chain links TRBV30 to TRBJ1-2; TRBD1 agrees at 10 bases. V dropped 5 bases and J dropped 7; count of bases not matched to a gene: 13. This CDR3 spans 15 amino acids. Per germline, CDR1 GTSNPN and CDR2 SVGIG (reference sequence). The CDR3 DNA reads as TGTGCCTGGGCATATGGACAGGGGGAGTTCGGTGGCTACACCTTC. It encodes CAWAYGQGEFGGYTF.

The chain joins TRBV5-6 to TRBJ2-7; weak D call: TRBD2 (6 bases). The V gene's germline CDR1 is SGHDT and CDR2 YYEEEE. CDR3 length: 15 amino acids. V was pared by 0 bases and J by 3 bases, with 13 bases between. CDR3 sequence: CASSLVAPGDYEQYF. The CDR3 region has the DNA TGTGCCAGCAGCTTGGTAGCCCCGGGAGACTACGAGCAGTACTTC. Full variable domain (missing parts from reference TRBV5-6 and TRBJ2-7): DAGVTQSPTHLIKTRGQQVTLRCSPKSGHDTVSWYQQALGQGPQFIFQYYEEEERQRGNFPDRFSGHQFPNYSSELNVNALLLGDSALYLCASSLVAPGDYEQYFGPGTRLTVT.

V usage is TRBV6-1 and J usage is TRBJ2-3; D unresolved. Trimming took off 3 bases at V and 5 bases at J, with 6 bases between the two ends. Germline CDR1 reads MNHNS; CDR2 reads SASEGT. This CDR3 region has 12 residues. The CDR3 DNA sequence: TGTGCCAGCAGTGAGGTCGGAGATACGCAGTATTTT. Translating it yields CASSEVGDTQYF.

The V gene is TRBV5-6, the J gene TRBJ2-2; D might be TRBD1 (6 bases). Germline CDR1 and CDR2: SGHDT and YYEEEE. The CDR3 has 13 amino acids. With 6 bases removed from V and 4 bases from J, the gap between germline ends came to 10 bases. The CDR3 reads CASTRGFTGELFF. CDR3 nucleotide sequence: TGTGCCAGCACCAGGGGATTCACCGGGGAGCTGTTTTTT. Filled out from reference TRBV5-6 and TRBJ2-2, the complete variable domain reads DAGVTQSPTHLIKTRGQQVTLRCSPKSGHDTVSWYQQALGQGPQFIFQYYEEEERQRGNFPDRFSGHQFPNYSSELNVNALLLGDSALYLCASTRGFTGELFFGEGSRLTVL.

The rearrangement joins TRBV2 to TRBJ1-4; D is unresolved. V lost 5 bases to trimming and J lost 4 bases, with 14 bases between them. Germline lookup yields CDR1 SNHLY and CDR2 FYNNEI. The CDR3 spans 15 residues. CDR3 region: CASSTASLDNEKLFF. The CDR3 region has the DNA TGTGCCAGCAGTACCGCCTCGTTAGATAATGAAAAACTGTTTTTT.

The rearrangement uses TRBV2 and TRBJ2-3; 7 positions agree with TRBD2. Trimming removed 7 bases from V and 5 bases from J; junction bases left unmatched: 12. The germline gives CDR1 SNHLY, CDR2 FYNNEI. This CDR3 contains 15 residues. CDR3 in amino acids: CASTSGGGPGDTQYF. CDR3 bases: TGTGCCAGCACATCCGGCGGGGGTCCCGGAGATACGCAGTATTTT.

The rearrangement links TRBV15 to TRBJ2-4; a possible D gene is TRBD2 (5 bases). The CDR3 loop spans 17 amino acids. The germline V gene encodes CDR1 LNHNV and CDR2 YYDKDF (reference sequence). Trimming removed 0 bases at V and 9 bases at J, with 21 bases between. The CDR3: CATSRDISRTQRGIQYF. CDR3 nucleotides: TGTGCCACCAGCAGAGATATATCGAGGACTCAGCGTGGCATTCAGTACTTC.

V and J are TRBV27 and TRBJ1-2, with D uncertain. V lost 3 bases, J lost 1 base, and 12 bases lay in between. Per germline, CDR1 MNHEY and CDR2 SMNVEV (reference sequence). The CDR3 covers 15 residues. CDR3 DNA: TGTGCCAGCAGTTTTTCCGGGATGATTAACTATGGCTACACCTTC. It is translated as CASSFSGMINYGYTF.

The genes are TRBV28 and TRBJ1-1, with D tentatively TRBD1 (5 bases). The germline V gene has CDR1 MDHEN and CDR2 SYDVKM. The CDR3 is 16 amino acids. Trimming cost V 4 bases and J 4 bases, with 19 bases left between them. The chain's CDR3 is CASSSIRPTVGTEAFF. The CDR3 DNA follows: TGTGCCAGCAGTTCTATACGACCGACAGTTGGCACTGAAGCTTTCTTT. The variable domain in full, completed from reference TRBV28 and TRBJ1-1, reads DVKVTQSSRYLVKRTGEKVFLECVQDMDHENMFWYRQDPGLGLRLIYFSYDVKMKEKGDIPEGYSVSREKKERFSLILESASTNQTSMYLCASSSIRPTVGTEAFFGQGTRLTVV.

The J gene is TRBJ1-5, the V gene TRBV7-6; 9 bases align to TRBD1. The CDR3 extends over 15 amino acids. Germline assignment: CDR1 SGHVS and CDR2 FNYEAQ. The junction had 9 bases not matched to a gene; V was cut back by 6 bases and J by 6 bases. CDR3 DNA sequence: TGTGCCAGCAGTGATACAGGGGGCCTCGGTCAGCCCCAGCATTTT. This sequence encodes CASSDTGGLGQPQHF.